This T cell receptor (beta chain) was found in a study of T cells of healthy individuals. Germline V gives CDR1 SQVTM, CDR2 ANQGSEA. V gave up 5 bases and J gave up 15 bases, with 26 bases separating them. There are 14 residues in the CDR3. Using its own MiXCR run on the 5' RACE reads, TCRdb lists one record per CDR3 protein. The data contain 100,000 or so distinct CDR3 sequences, roughly 18% of them singletons. V is TRBV29-1 and J is TRBJ2-1, with D tentatively TRBD2 (6 bases). The clonotype was recovered from a human donor in good health. DNA for the CDR3: TGCAGCGTTCCCGGCGGGATTAGTGGACCCCACCCGTTCTTC. Amino acid sequence: CSVPGGISGPHPFF.